These 31 T cell receptor beta chains were sequenced from one sample in a study of T cells in Graves' hyperthyroidism and ophthalmopathy. From RNA transcripts, TCR beta CDR3 regions were amplified. A set of HTBI primers served as the primers for a first-round RT-PCR of the TCR CDR3. Each CDR3 protein is one row after TCRdb ran MiXCR on the multiplex PCR reads. The data contain around 290,000 distinct CDR3 sequences, about 18% of them singletons. The sequenced sample was blood. The receptors come from a woman aged 55-69 years with Graves' ophthalmopathy.

V usage is TRBV7-2 and J usage is TRBJ2-1; the D is unclear. CDR1 and CDR2 from the germline V gene are SGHTA and FQGNSA. Trimming pared 2 bases from V and 4 bases from J, leaving 21 bases between. CDR3 size: 18 residues. CDR3 protein: CASSLRASSPRFYNEQFF. The CDR3 bases are TGTGCCAGCAGCTTAAGGGCGTCTTCCCCTCGATTTTACAATGAGCAGTTCTTC.

The chain uses TRBV12-3 or TRBV12-4 and TRBJ1-5, with D maybe TRBD1 (5 bases). The CDR3 covers 12 residues. Trimming took off 1 base at V and 9 bases at J, with 7 bases between the two ends. The CDR3 protein is CASSLDRPPQHF. Written as DNA, the CDR3 is TGTGCCAGCAGTTTAGACAGGCCGCCCCAGCATTTT.

This clonotype was found many times. The chain links TRBV28 to TRBJ1-1; 8 nucleotides line up with TRBD1. From germline, CDR1 is MDHEN and CDR2 SYDVKM. V lost 1 base and J lost 5; bases outside the gene matches: 6. The CDR3 spans 15 residues. The CDR3 loop is CASSLSGGVGTEAFF. In nucleotides, the CDR3 is TGTGCCAGCAGTTTATCAGGGGGCGTAGGAACTGAAGCTTTCTTT.

This chain connects TRBV7-3 to TRBJ2-1; TRBD1 agrees at 8 bases. The CDR3 contains 17 residues. CDR1 is SGHTA, CDR2 FQGTGA, per germline. V trimming: 2 bases; J trimming: 9 bases; junction bases outside the gene matches: 15. The CDR3 nucleotides read TGTGCCAGCAGCTTATCCAGCAGTCTGACAGGGGCCAGTGAGCAGTTCTTC. Translated, it gives CASSLSSSLTGASEQFF.

This chain links TRBV2 with TRBJ2-7, with D unclear. V lost 6 bases and J 2 bases, leaving 11 bases between the germline ends. This CDR3 spans 13 amino acids. Germline V CDR1 and CDR2: SNHLY, FYNNEI. The CDR3 here is CASSGDETYEQYF. CDR3 in DNA: TGTGCCAGCAGCGGAGACGAGACCTACGAGCAGTACTTC.

This clonotype appeared a few times. V and J are TRBV6-2 or TRBV6-3 and TRBJ1-1; D is unresolved. The CDR3 sequence is 13 residues long. The germline V gene has CDR1 MNHEY and CDR2 SVGEGT. The V end lost 4 bases, the J end lost 1 base, and 7 bases lay between the germline ends. This chain's CDR3 is CASSWIQNTEAFF. CDR3 bases: TGTGCCAGCAGTTGGATACAGAACACTGAAGCTTTCTTT.

This clonotype was found many times. The CDR3 coding sequence is TGTGCCAGCAGTTTATCCACCTTTGGGCGGGAGGAGCCTGAGCAGTTCTTC. Translation: CASSLSTFGREEPEQFF. The genes are TRBV28 and TRBJ2-1; 8 bases line up with TRBD2. V dropped 1 base and J dropped 9; count of bases not matched to a gene: 14. The length of the CDR3 is 17 residues. Germline V gene data show CDR1 as MDHEN and CDR2 as SYDVKM.

This clonotype has more than one count but fewer than ten. V gene TRBV5-1 combines with J gene TRBJ1-5, with TRBD1 matching 8 bases. Germline assignment: CDR1 SGHRS and CDR2 YFSETQ. Unmatched junction bases numbered 4, after V lost 0 bases and J lost 5 bases. CDR3 length equals 15 residues. CDR3 in DNA: TGCGCCAGCAGCTTGGGACAGGGGCGCTATCAGCCCCAGCATTTT. This translates into CASSLGQGRYQPQHF.

This clonotype was counted many times. This rearrangement joins TRBV27 to TRBJ2-1; 11 nucleotides align to TRBD2. In germline, CDR1 is MNHEY, CDR2 SMNVEV (reference sequence). This CDR3 region has 16 residues. J lost 8 bases, V lost 3 bases, and 9 bases had no gene match. As DNA, the CDR3 is TGTGCCAGCAGTTTCACCGTAGCGGGAGGGAAGGATGAGCAGTTCTTC. This gives the protein CASSFTVAGGKDEQFF.

This CDR3 reads CASSLTGREGVEAFF. CDR3 DNA: TGCGCCAGCAGCCTAACGGGGCGGGAGGGTGTTGAAGCTTTCTTT. This chain joins TRBV5-1 and TRBJ1-1; possibly TRBD1 for D (5 bases). V lost 4 bases, J lost 7 bases, and 20 bases lay in between. Looked up from germline, CDR1 is SGHRS and CDR2 is YFSETQ. The CDR3 has 15 residues.

This clonotype appeared a few times. V usage is TRBV10-3 and J usage is TRBJ1-2; D remains ambiguous. Trimming pared 1 base from V and 1 base from J, leaving 7 bases between. Germline V gene lookup returns CDR1 ENHRY and CDR2 SYGVKD. This CDR3 is built from 14 residues. The CDR3 region is CAISEFGVNYGYTF. In DNA form, the CDR3 reads TGTGCCATCAGTGAGTTTGGGGTTAACTATGGCTACACCTTC.

In its sample, this clonotype was seen many times. The V call is TRBV10-3, the J call TRBJ2-6, with TRBD1 identical over 7 bases. J lost 0 bases, V lost 3 bases, and 5 bases had no gene match. CDR1 and CDR2 from the germline V gene are ENHRY and SYGVKD. The CDR3 runs to 17 residues. The DNA of the CDR3 is TGTGCCATCAGTGATCACGGACAGGACTCTGGGGCCAACGTCCTGACTTTC. Translated: CAISDHGQDSGANVLTF.

Points on this clonotype: A read error may explain this, as a much larger clone is one base away. This chain links TRBV7-8 with TRBJ1-2; 7 bases agree with TRBD1. The CDR3 contains 13 residues. The germline V gene has CDR1 SGHVS and CDR2 FQNEAQ. Germline trimming cut 5 bases from V and 7 bases from J; bases unmatched to any gene: 7. The CDR3 sequence is CASSTSDRAGYTF. The CDR3 DNA reads TGTGCCAGCAGCACCAGTGACAGGGCTGGCTACACCTTC. The variable domain in full, completed from reference TRBV7-8 and TRBJ1-2, reads GAGVSQSPRYKVAKRGQDVALRCDPISGHVSLFWYQQALGQGPEFLTYFQNEAQLDKSGLPSDRFFAERPEGSVSTLKIQRTQQEDSAVYLCASSTSDRAGYTFGSGTRLTVV.

This clonotype showed up many times. The rearrangement uses TRBV7-2 and TRBJ1-5; D uncertain. The germline CDR1 and CDR2 sequences are SGHTA and FQGNSA. Trimming stripped 0 bases from V and 0 bases from J, with 12 bases between. The CDR3 spans 17 residues. DNA for the CDR3: TGTGCCAGCAGCTTAGCCTCTGGAGGTGCTAGCAATCAGCCCCAGCATTTT. This gives the protein CASSLASGGASNQPQHF. Full variable domain (missing parts from reference TRBV7-2 and TRBJ1-5): GAGVSQSPSNKVTEKGKDVELRCDPISGHTALYWYRQSLGQGLEFLIYFQGNSAPDKSGLPSDRFSAERTGGSVSTLTIQRTQQEDSAVYLCASSLASGGASNQPQHFGDGTRLSIL.

This clonotype was counted many times. CDR3 loop: CASSQNYGYTF. The CDR3 region has the DNA TGTGCCAGCAGCCAGAACTATGGCTACACCTTC. The chain links TRBV6-2 or TRBV6-3 to TRBJ1-2; D gene unclear. V lost 6 bases, J lost 2 bases, and 4 bases lay in between. The CDR3 consists of 11 residues. The V gene's germline CDR1 is MNHEY and CDR2 SVGEGT.

This clonotype was observed at least ten times. Compared with germline, one end of the junction differs, possibly owing to a read error. This chain joins TRBV18 and TRBJ2-7; 8 nucleotides line up with TRBD2. The germline gives CDR1 KGHSH, CDR2 LQKENI. The CDR3 sequence is 16 residues long. CDR3 loop: CASSAPGGLILHEQYF. In DNA, the CDR3 is TGTGCCAGCTCAGCACCGGGGGGGCTGATATTACACGAACAGTACTTC.

The J gene is TRBJ1-1, the V gene TRBV11-1, with 12 bases matching TRBD1. V gave up 4 bases and J gave up 4 bases; unmatched junction bases: 7. The CDR3 sequence is 16 residues long. Germline V gene lookup returns CDR1 SGHAT and CDR2 FQDESV (reference sequence). The CDR3 sequence: CASSSGDRGRVTEAFF. For the CDR3, the DNA is TGTGCCAGCAGCTCCGGGGACAGGGGGCGAGTCACTGAAGCTTTCTTT.

This clonotype was recorded only once. CDR3 sequence (DNA): TGTGCCAGTAGTGCCAGGGGCCCCACCTACGAGCAGTACTTC. As protein: CASSARGPTYEQYF. The rearrangement joins TRBV19 to TRBJ2-7, with D possibly being TRBD1 (6 bases). Between the trimmed V and J ends, which lost 5 bases and 2 bases, there was a span of 13 bases. CDR1 and CDR2 (germline): LNHDA, SQIVND (reference sequence). The CDR3 is 14 amino acids.

V gene TRBV6-2 or TRBV6-3 combines with J gene TRBJ2-4, with 8 bases matching TRBD1. The germline V gene encodes CDR1 MNHEY and CDR2 SVGEGT. The CDR3 extends over 19 amino acids. The ends lost 7 bases at V and 2 bases at J; junction bases unmatched: 19. CDR3 loop: CASTQDRAPRRGSKNIQYF. Here the CDR3 DNA reads TGTGCCAGCACTCAGGACAGGGCCCCCCGCCGGGGGTCCAAAAACATTCAGTACTTC.

The chain carries TRBV19 and TRBJ2-2, with 10 bases aligning to TRBD2. The CDR3 covers 17 residues. Germline V gives CDR1 LNHDA, CDR2 SQIVND (reference sequence). V lost 6 bases, J lost 4 bases, and 11 bases stayed unmatched. The CDR3 spells CASSGGISGRITGELFF. The CDR3 region has the DNA TGTGCCAGTAGCGGCGGAATTAGCGGGAGGATCACCGGGGAGCTGTTTTTT.

The J gene is TRBJ1-3, the V gene TRBV5-1, with TRBD1 as a possible D gene (5 bases). V lost 3 bases and J 1 base, leaving 11 bases between the germline ends. Per the germline V gene, CDR1 is SGHRS and CDR2 is YFSETQ. CDR3 length: 15 amino acids. Here the CDR3 DNA reads TGCGCCAGCAGCTCCGGGACCGGGTCTGGAAACACCATATATTTT. Its protein product is CASSSGTGSGNTIYF.

This clonotype was found a few times. This chain joins TRBV4-2 and TRBJ2-5, with 9 bases identical to TRBD2. CDR3 length: 12 amino acids. J gave up 5 bases and V 8 bases, and 3 bases lay outside the gene matches. Germline V gene lookup returns CDR1 LGHNA and CDR2 YNFKEQ. The CDR3 DNA is TGTGCCAGCGGGACTAGCCGGGAGACCCAGTACTTC. Amino acids: CASGTSRETQYF.

The table lists this clonotype with many counts. The V and J genes are TRBV27 and TRBJ2-7; tentatively, D is TRBD1 or TRBD2 (5 bases each). V lost 5 bases and J lost 3, with 17 bases in between. Germline V gene data show CDR1 as MNHEY and CDR2 as SMNVEV (reference sequence). This CDR3 is built from 15 residues. As DNA, the CDR3 is TGTGCCAGCAGTCCCTCCCGACAGAGGGGCTACGAGCAGTACTTC. It is translated as CASSPSRQRGYEQYF.

V and J are TRBV20-1 and TRBJ1-2; 9 bases are shared with TRBD1. Trimming took 6 bases from V and 6 from J; bases not matched to a gene: 11. The CDR3 runs 14 residues. Germline CDR1 reads DFQATT; CDR2 reads SNEGSKA (reference sequence). Written as DNA, the CDR3 is TGCAGTGCCGGGACAGGGAGTTTCCGGGATGGCTACACCTTC. This translates into CSAGTGSFRDGYTF.

This clonotype was seen many times. The chain recombines TRBV27 with TRBJ1-2; possible D gene TRBD1, 6 bases. Germline V gives CDR1 MNHEY, CDR2 SMNVEV (reference sequence). The CDR3 runs 13 residues. V gave up 7 bases and J gave up 4 bases, with 13 bases separating them. CDR3 residues: CASMGASSYGYTF. CDR3 DNA sequence: TGTGCCAGCATGGGGGCCTCAAGCTATGGCTACACCTTC.

Regarding this clonotype: A much larger clone lies one base from this, so it may be a read error. The chain joins TRBV20-1 to TRBJ1-1; D is possibly TRBD1 (5 bases). From germline, CDR1 is DFQATT and CDR2 SNEGSKA (reference sequence). Trimming left V 5 bases short and J 6 bases short, with 16 bases between. This CDR3 has 13 residues. CDR3 amino acids: CSAPDGGGAEAFF. The CDR3 DNA follows: TGCAGTGCTCCAGATGGGGGGGGGGCTGAAGCTTTCTTT.

Notes on this clonotype: A read error is possible here, since a much larger clone lies one base away. The conserved phenylalanine or tryptophan normally closing the CDR3 is absent here, so this likely arose from a read error. The V and J genes are TRBV2 and TRBJ1-6; the D gene is possibly TRBD1 (6 bases). V was cut by 6 bases and J by 5 bases, with 14 bases left in between. CDR1 and CDR2 from the germline V gene are SNHLY and FYNNEI. The CDR3 totals 15 residues. The CDR3 loop is CASRIGTHNNSPLHS. CDR3 bases: TGTGCCAGCAGGATAGGGACACACAATAATTCACCCCTCCACTCT.

This clonotype was found many times. This rearrangement joins TRBV6-6 to TRBJ1-6; D perhaps matches TRBD1 (6 bases). The length of the CDR3 is 14 residues. Germline assignment: CDR1 MNHNY and CDR2 SVGAGI (reference sequence). Trimming removed 2 bases from V and 6 bases from J, with 8 bases in between. CDR3 amino acids: CASSYTGTNSPLHF. The CDR3 DNA sequence: TGTGCCAGCAGTTACACAGGGACTAATTCACCCCTCCACTTT.

This clonotype has at least ten counts. The chain employs TRBV10-3 and TRBJ1-5; the D gene is possibly TRBD1 (5 bases). Germline CDR1 reads ENHRY; CDR2 reads SYGVKD. V shed 3 bases and J shed 1 base, with 13 bases lying between them. The CDR3 has 16 amino acids. Here the CDR3 reads CAISDGAITSNQPQHF. DNA for the CDR3: TGTGCCATCAGTGACGGGGCTATAACGAGCAATCAGCCCCAGCATTTT.

Concerning this clonotype itself: A much more abundant neighbour one base away suggests this may be a read error. V and J are TRBV2 and TRBJ2-5, with a weak D call TRBD1 (6 bases). Germline lookup yields CDR1 SNHLY and CDR2 FYNNEI. The CDR3 extends over 12 amino acids. The CDR3 sequence is CASDRLEETRYF. The DNA of the CDR3 is TGTGCCAGCGACAGGCTAGAAGAGACCCGGTACTTC.

The J gene is TRBJ2-5, the V gene TRBV4-1; D is uncertain. The length of the CDR3 is 13 residues. V lost 2 bases and J 4 bases, leaving 8 bases between the germline ends. Germline-derived CDR1 and CDR2 are MGHRA and YSYEKL. The CDR3 DNA reads TGCGCCAGCAGCCAACCACCTGCAGAGACCCAGTACTTC. Amino acids: CASSQPPAETQYF.